This T cell receptor beta chain was captured by sequencing in a study of shared clonotypes between healthy human individuals. The protocol was immunoSEQ multiplex PCR, while the TCRdb copy is restricted to in-frame clones and leaves out a portion. The sample records approximately 400,000 clones, roughly 96% being singletons. Trimming pared 6 bases from V and 3 bases from J, leaving 13 bases between. Germline values: CDR1 LGHNT, CDR2 FRNRAP. The CDR3 consists of 14 residues. This TCR came from a man aged 25 to 40 in good health. Sequenced sample: memory CD8+ T cells sorted from blood. Indicated subset: CD45RO+ cells pooled with CCR7-negative TemRA cells. V gene TRBV12-5 combines with J gene TRBJ2-3; D unresolved. For the CDR3, the DNA is TGTGCTAGTGGGACGACTTTGGGGACAGATACGCAGTATTTT. Its translation: CASGTTLGTDTQYF.